The 6 T cell receptor beta chains given below trace back to one sample, sequenced in a study of blood T cell repertoires in COVID-19. The table came from immunoSEQ multiplex PCR; TCRdb's copy has only in-frame clones and leaves some out. The data hold approximately 67,000 clones, with approximately 90% observed a single time. Material: peripheral blood. The receptors here all came from an older woman with active COVID-19.

CDR3 sequence (DNA): TGTGCCTGTAAAACCGACAGGCCGAACACCGGGGAGCTGTTTTTT. Translated: CACKTDRPNTGELFF. The V gene is TRBV30, the J gene TRBJ2-2; TRBD1 might be the D (6 bases). Germline V gives CDR1 GTSNPN, CDR2 SVGIG (reference sequence). V gave up 6 bases and J gave up 0 bases, with 14 bases separating them. This CDR3 has 15 residues.

This clone was counted once. This chain uses TRBV7-2 with TRBJ1-1; D is possibly TRBD1 (6 bases). This CDR3 region has 17 residues. The V and J ends lost 4 bases and 0 bases respectively, with 18 bases between them. The germline V gene encodes CDR1 SGHTA and CDR2 FQGNSA. CDR3 region: CASSSTRGGALNTEAFF. The CDR3 nucleotides read TGTGCCAGCAGCTCCACCCGGGGGGGGGCGTTGAACACTGAAGCTTTCTTT.

This chain's CDR3 is CASRPIRNTEAFF. The CDR3 region has the DNA TGTGCCAGCAGACCTATTAGGAACACTGAAGCTTTCTTT. V is TRBV12-3 or TRBV12-4 and J is TRBJ1-1; D not resolved. The V end lost 6 bases, the J end lost 1 base, and 9 bases lay between the germline ends. The CDR3 consists of 13 residues.

The chain is built from TRBV29-1 and TRBJ2-1; 7 nucleotides align to TRBD1. Unmatched junction bases numbered 10, after V lost 2 bases and J lost 6 bases. The CDR3 sequence is 15 residues long. Germline V gives CDR1 SQVTM, CDR2 ANQGSEA. The CDR3: CSVERGLGQINEQFF. The CDR3 coding sequence is TGCAGCGTTGAAAGGGGGCTCGGACAGATCAATGAGCAGTTCTTC.

The CDR3 DNA reads TGTGCCAGCAGAGGGGGGGGACTAGCGGTAGACATTCAGTACTTC. Translation: CASRGGGLAVDIQYF. The chain uses TRBV2 and TRBJ2-4; TRBD2 agrees at 11 bases. The CDR3 runs to 15 residues. Germline loops: CDR1 SNHLY, CDR2 FYNNEI. V trimming: 6 bases; J trimming: 8 bases; junction bases outside the gene matches: 9.

This sequence joins TRBV2 and TRBJ2-1; the match to TRBD2 covers 7 bases. J was trimmed by 6 bases and V by 7 bases; bases with no gene match: 6. Per the germline V gene, CDR1 is SNHLY and CDR2 is FYNNEI. The CDR3 contains 13 residues. The CDR3 region is CASKPTSSNEQFF. The CDR3 coding sequence is TGTGCCAGCAAGCCGACTAGCTCCAATGAGCAGTTCTTC. Full variable domain (outside the CDR3, taken from reference TRBV2 and TRBJ2-1): EPEVTQTPSHQVTQMGQEVILRCVPISNHLYFYWYRQILGQKVEFLVSFYNNEISEKSEIFDDQFSVERPDGSNFTLKIRSTKLEDSAMYFCASKPTSSNEQFFGPGTRLTVL.